This T cell receptor (beta chain) was captured by sequencing in a study of control samples from healthy donors and cancer patients. Clones were read by immunoSEQ multiplex PCR, and TCRdb kept only the in-frame ones, dropping some. Altogether around 180,000 clones are present, around 94% being singletons, with the ten largest covering 1.3% to 1.5%. The germline gives CDR1 SGHDT, CDR2 YYEEEE. Trimming removed 6 bases from V and 2 bases from J; junction bases left unmatched: 15. This CDR3 is built from 17 residues. The sequence was collected from a woman between 18 and 29 years old in good health. Sequenced material: blood. J is TRBJ1-1 and V is TRBV5-6; 8 bases agree with TRBD1. CDR3: CASIHSWTGLINTEAFF. The CDR3 DNA is TGTGCCAGCATCCATAGTTGGACAGGGCTAATCAACACTGAAGCTTTCTTT. The whole variable domain, filled in from reference TRBV5-6 and TRBJ1-1, reads DAGVTQSPTHLIKTRGQQVTLRCSPKSGHDTVSWYQQALGQGPQFIFQYYEEEERQRGNFPDRFSGHQFPNYSSELNVNALLLGDSALYLCASIHSWTGLINTEAFFGQGTRLTVV.